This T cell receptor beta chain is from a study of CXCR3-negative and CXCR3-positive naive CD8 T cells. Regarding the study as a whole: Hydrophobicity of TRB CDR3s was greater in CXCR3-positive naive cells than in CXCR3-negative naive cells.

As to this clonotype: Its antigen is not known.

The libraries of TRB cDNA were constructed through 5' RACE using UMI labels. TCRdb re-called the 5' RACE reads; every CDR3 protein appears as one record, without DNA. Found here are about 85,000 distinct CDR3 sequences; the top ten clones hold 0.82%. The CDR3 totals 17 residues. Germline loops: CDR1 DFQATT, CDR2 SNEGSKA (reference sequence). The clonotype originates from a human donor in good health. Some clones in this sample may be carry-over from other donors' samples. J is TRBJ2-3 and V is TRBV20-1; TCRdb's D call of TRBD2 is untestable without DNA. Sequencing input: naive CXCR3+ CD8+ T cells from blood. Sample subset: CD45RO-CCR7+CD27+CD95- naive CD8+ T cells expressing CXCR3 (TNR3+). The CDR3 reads CSAREGWLAGSRDTQYF.